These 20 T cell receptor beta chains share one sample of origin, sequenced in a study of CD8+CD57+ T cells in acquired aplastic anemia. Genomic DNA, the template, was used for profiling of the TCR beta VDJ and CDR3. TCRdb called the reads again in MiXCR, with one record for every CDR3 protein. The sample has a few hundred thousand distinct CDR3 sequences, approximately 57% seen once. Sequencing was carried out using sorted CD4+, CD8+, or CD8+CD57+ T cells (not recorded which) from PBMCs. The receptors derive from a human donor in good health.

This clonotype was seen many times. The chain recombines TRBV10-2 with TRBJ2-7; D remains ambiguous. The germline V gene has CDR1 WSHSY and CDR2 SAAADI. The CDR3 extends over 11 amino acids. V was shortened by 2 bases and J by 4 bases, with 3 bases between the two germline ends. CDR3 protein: CASSEGYEQYF. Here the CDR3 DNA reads TGCGCCAGCAGTGAGGGTTACGAGCAGTACTTC.

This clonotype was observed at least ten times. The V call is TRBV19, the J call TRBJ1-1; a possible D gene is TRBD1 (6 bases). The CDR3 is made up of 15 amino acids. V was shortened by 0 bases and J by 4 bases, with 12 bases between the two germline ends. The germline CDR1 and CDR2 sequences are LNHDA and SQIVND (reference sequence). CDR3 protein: CASSIDNGGPTEAFF. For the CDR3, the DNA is TGTGCCAGTAGTATAGATAACGGGGGGCCCACTGAAGCTTTCTTT.

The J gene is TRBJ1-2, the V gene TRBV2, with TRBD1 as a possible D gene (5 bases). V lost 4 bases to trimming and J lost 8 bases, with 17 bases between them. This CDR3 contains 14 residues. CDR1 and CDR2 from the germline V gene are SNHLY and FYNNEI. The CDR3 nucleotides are TGTGCCAGCAGTGGAATAATCGGGGGAACGGGCTACACCTTC. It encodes CASSGIIGGTGYTF.

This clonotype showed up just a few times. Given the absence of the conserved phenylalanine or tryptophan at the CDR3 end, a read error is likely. CDR3 in DNA: TGTGCCAGCAGTTACTCCAGCAGCTCAGGAAACACCATATATTCT. Its translation: CASSYSSSSGNTIYS. The rearrangement uses TRBV12-3 or TRBV12-4 and TRBJ1-3; D gene uncertain. Trimming pared 4 bases from V and 4 bases from J, leaving 14 bases between. CDR3 length: 15 amino acids.

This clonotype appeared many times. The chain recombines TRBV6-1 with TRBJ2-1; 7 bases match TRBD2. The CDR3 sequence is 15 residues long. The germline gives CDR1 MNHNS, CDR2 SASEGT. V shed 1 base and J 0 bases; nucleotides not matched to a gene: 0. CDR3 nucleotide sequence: TGTGCCAGCAGTGAAGGCGGGAGCTCCTACAATGAGCAGTTCTTC. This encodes CASSEGGSSYNEQFF.

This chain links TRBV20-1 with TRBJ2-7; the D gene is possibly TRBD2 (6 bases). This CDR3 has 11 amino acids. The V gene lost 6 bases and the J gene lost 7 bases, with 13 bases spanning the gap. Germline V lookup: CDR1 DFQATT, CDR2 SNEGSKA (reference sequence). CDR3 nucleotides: TGCAGTGCCGGGACTGGCCGGGAGCAGTACTTC. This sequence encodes CSAGTGREQYF.

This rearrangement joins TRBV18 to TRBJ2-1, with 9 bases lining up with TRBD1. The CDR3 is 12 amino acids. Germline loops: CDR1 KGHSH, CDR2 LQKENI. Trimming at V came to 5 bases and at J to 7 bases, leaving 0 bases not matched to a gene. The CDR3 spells CASSDRGNEQFF. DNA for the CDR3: TGTGCCAGCTCAGACAGGGGGAATGAGCAGTTCTTC.

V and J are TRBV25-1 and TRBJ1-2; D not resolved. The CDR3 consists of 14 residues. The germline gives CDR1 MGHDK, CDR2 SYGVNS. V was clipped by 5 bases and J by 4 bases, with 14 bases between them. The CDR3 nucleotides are TGTGCCAGCAGTCCCCCCGGGCTCAGCTATGGCTACACCTTC. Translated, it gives CASSPPGLSYGYTF.

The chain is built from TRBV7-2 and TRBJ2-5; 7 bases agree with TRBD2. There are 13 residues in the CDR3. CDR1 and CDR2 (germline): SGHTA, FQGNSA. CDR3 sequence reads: CATAGRRQETQYF. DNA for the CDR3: TGTGCTACAGCGGGGAGGCGTCAAGAGACCCAGTACTTC.

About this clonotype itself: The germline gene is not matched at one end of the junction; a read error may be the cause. CDR3 loop: CAISGISGAVQYF. The DNA of the CDR3 is TGTGCCATCAGTGGGATTAGCGGAGCGGTGCAGTACTTC. The chain links TRBV2 to TRBJ2-7; possibly TRBD2 for D (6 bases). The CDR3 extends over 13 amino acids. Germline assignment: CDR1 SNHLY and CDR2 FYNNEI.

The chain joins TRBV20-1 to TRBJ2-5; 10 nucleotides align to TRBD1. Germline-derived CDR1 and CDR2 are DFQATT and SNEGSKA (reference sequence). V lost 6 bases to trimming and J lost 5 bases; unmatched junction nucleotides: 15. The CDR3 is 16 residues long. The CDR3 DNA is TGCAGTGCCCCTGGGGGGGGGACAGGGGAATGGGAGACCCAGTACTTC. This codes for CSAPGGGTGEWETQYF.

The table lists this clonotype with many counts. CDR3 in DNA: TGTGCCAGCAGCTATAGAGGACCTGAGCAGTTCTTC. This gives the protein CASSYRGPEQFF. The gene calls are TRBV5-8 and TRBJ2-1; the D is unclear. Germline V gene sequence: CDR1 SGHTS, CDR2 YDEGEE. The CDR3 extends over 12 amino acids. Trimming cost V 3 bases and J 9 bases, with 10 bases left between them.

CDR3 nucleotides: TGTGCCAGCAGCTCACCGCGAGAGGGCGAGCAGTACTTC. Protein: CASSSPREGEQYF. The genes are TRBV7-6 and TRBJ2-7, with D perhaps matching TRBD2 (5 bases). Germline loops: CDR1 SGHVS, CDR2 FNYEAQ. V gave up 4 bases and J gave up 6 bases, with 13 bases separating them. This CDR3 has 13 amino acids.

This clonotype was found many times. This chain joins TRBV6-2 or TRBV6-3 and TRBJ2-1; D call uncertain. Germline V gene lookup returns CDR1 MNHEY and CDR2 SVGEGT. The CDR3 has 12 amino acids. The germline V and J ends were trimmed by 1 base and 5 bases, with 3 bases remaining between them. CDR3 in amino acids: CASSYLDNEQFF. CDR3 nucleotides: TGTGCCAGCAGTTACTTAGACAATGAGCAGTTCTTC.

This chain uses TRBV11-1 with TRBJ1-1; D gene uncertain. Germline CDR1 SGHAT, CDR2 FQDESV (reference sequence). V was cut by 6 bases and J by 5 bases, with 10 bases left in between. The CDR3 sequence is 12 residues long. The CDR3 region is CASRRTGTEAFF. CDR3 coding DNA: TGTGCCAGCAGGCGAACGGGGACTGAAGCTTTCTTT. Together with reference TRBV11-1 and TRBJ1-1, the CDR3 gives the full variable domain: EAEVAQSPRYKITEKSQAVAFWCDPISGHATLYWYRQILGQGPELLVQFQDESVVDDSQLPKDRFSAERLKGVDSTLKIQPAELGDSAMYLCASRRTGTEAFFGQGTRLTVV.

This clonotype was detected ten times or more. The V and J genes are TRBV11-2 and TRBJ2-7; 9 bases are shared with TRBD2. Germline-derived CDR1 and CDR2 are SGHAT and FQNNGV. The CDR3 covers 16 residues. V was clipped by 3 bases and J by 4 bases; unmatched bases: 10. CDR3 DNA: TGTGCCAGCAGCTTGATCGGCGGGAGGGCTTATTACGAGCAGTACTTC. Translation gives CASSLIGGRAYYEQYF. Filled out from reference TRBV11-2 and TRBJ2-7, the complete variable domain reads EAGVAQSPRYKIIEKRQSVAFWCNPISGHATLYWYQQILGQGPKLLIQFQNNGVVDDSQLPKDRFSAERLKGVDSTLKIQPAKLEDSAVYLCASSLIGGRAYYEQYFGPGTRLTVT.

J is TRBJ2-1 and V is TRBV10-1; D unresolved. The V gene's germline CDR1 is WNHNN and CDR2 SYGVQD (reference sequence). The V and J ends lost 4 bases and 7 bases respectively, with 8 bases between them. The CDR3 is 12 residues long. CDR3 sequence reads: CASSGVGNEQFF. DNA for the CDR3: TGCGCCAGCAGTGGTGTCGGGAATGAGCAGTTCTTC.

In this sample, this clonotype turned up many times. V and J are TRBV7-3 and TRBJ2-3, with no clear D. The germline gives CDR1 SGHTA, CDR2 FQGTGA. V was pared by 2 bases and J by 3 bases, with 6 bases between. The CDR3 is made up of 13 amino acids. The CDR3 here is CASSLVGTDTQYF. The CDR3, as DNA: TGTGCCAGCAGCTTAGTGGGTACAGATACGCAGTATTTT. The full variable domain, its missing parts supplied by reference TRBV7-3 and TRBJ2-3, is GAGVSQTPSNKVTEKGKYVELRCDPISGHTALYWYRQSLGQGPEFLIYFQGTGAADDSGLPNDRFFAVRPEGSVSTLKIQRTERGDSAVYLCASSLVGTDTQYFGPGTRLTVL.

The CDR3 loop is CATSDRKAGEQDTQYF. The CDR3 DNA reads TGTGCCACCAGTGATCGTAAAGCGGGGGAGCAAGATACGCAGTATTTT. The J gene is TRBJ2-3, the V gene TRBV24-1; 8 nucleotides line up with TRBD2. V trimming: 3 bases; J trimming: 5 bases; junction bases outside the gene matches: 9. Germline CDR1 and CDR2: KGHDR and SFDVKD. The CDR3 covers 16 residues.

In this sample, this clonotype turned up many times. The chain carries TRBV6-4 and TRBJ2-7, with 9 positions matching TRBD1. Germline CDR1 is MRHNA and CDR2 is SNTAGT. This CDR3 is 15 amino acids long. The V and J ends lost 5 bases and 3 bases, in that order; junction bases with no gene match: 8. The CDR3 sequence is CASSPRATGGYEQYF. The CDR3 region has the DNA TGTGCCAGCAGTCCACGGGCGACAGGGGGCTACGAGCAGTACTTC.